Included here is one T cell receptor beta chain sequence, with context. Its antigen is unidentified. Naive CD4+ T cells were purified with Tregs depleted by CD25. The CDR3 runs 13 residues. Per the germline V gene, CDR1 is MNHNS and CDR2 is SASEGT. Deletions cut 1 base from V and 9 bases from J, with 12 bases between. TCRdb independently ran MiXCR on the 5' RACE reads; one entry per CDR3 protein. The sample holds 10,000 to 15,000 distinct CDR3 sequences, 23% seen once. Study results and limitations: In terms of TCR gene usage, tumor memory CD4+ T cells clustered together with blood and lymph node memory CD4+ cells, as well as with lymph node naive CD4+ cells.

The sequence came from a female donor with breast cancer. The chain recombines TRBV6-1 with TRBJ1-1, with no clear D. Source material: naive CD4+ T cells sorted from blood. This sample's subset: naive CD4+ T cells, CD4+CD45RA+CD25-. This CDR3 reads CASSEGVGPKAFF. The CDR3 DNA follows: TGTGCCAGCAGTGAAGGAGTGGGCCCCAAAGCTTTCTTT.